This TCR beta chain was captured in a study of cytomegalovirus exposure and HLA in healthy donors. General study results and limits: It was reported that the classifier diagnosed cytomegalovirus status with high specificity and sensitivity in both the original and validation cohorts.

Germline V CDR1 and CDR2: SGHTA, FQGNSA. After removal of 5 bases from V and 1 base from J, the junction contained 2 bases not matched to a gene. The CDR3 is 13 amino acids. Libraries were prepared by immunoSEQ multiplex PCR; TCRdb keeps only in-frame clonotypes and omits some of them. This sample has 200,000 to 300,000 clones; less than 95% occur once, and the top ten carry roughly 3%. For this clone: Its antigen is not identified.

The chain joins TRBV7-2 to TRBJ2-7, with TRBD2 matching over 7 bases. The sequenced sample was PBMCs. The clonotype was recovered from a woman in her thirties in good health and CMV-seronegative. The CDR3 DNA follows: TGTGCCAGCAGCCGGGACTATTCCTACGAGCAGTACTTC. This gives the protein CASSRDYSYEQYF.